This TCR beta chain was retrieved from a study of cytomegalovirus exposure and HLA in healthy donors. The CDR3 totals 17 residues. Germline V gives CDR1 SGDLS, CDR2 YYNGEE. After removal of 4 bases from V and 6 bases from J, the junction contained 12 bases not matched to a gene. Concerning this clone itself: Its antigen is not known.

PCR used 60 Vbeta primers and 13 Jbeta primers. Method: immunoSEQ multiplex PCR; TCRdb's copy keeps in-frame clones and lacks some. There are around 63,000 clones in the sample; 65% to 85% occur only once, and about 2.9% lies in the top ten. Healthy bone marrow donors supplied every sample. Overall study results and limits: The study had only CMV serostatus as immune exposure information. In a later analysis, several top co-occurrence clusters appeared linked to parvovirus B19, influenza, CMV and Epstein-Barr virus.

J is TRBJ2-1 and V is TRBV9, with TRBD2 matching over 11 bases. The receptor's source is a woman in her twenties or thirties in good health and CMV-seronegative. Material: PBMCs. CDR3 in amino acids: CASSPDGSSGGGNEQFF. CDR3 coding DNA: TGTGCCAGCAGCCCCGACGGGAGTAGCGGGGGGGGCAATGAGCAGTTCTTC.